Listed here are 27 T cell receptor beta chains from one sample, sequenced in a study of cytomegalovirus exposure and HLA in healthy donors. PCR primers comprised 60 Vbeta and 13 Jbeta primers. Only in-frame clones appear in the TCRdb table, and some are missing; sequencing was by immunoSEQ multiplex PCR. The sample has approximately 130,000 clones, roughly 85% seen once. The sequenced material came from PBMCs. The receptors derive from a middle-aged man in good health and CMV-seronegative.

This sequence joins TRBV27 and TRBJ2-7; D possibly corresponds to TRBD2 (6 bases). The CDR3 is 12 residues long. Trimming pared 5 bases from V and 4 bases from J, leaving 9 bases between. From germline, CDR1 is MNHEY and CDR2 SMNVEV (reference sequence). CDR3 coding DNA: TGTGCCAGCAGTGCCGCGGGGTACGAGCAGTACTTC. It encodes CASSAAGYEQYF.

CDR3 DNA sequence: TGTGCCAGCAGCTCCTCTCCAGATACGCAGTATTTT. It codes for CASSSSPDTQYF. The J gene is TRBJ2-3, the V gene TRBV7-2; D gene unclear. Germline V CDR1 and CDR2: SGHTA, FQGNSA. Deletions cut 4 bases from V and 4 bases from J, with 6 bases between. The CDR3 extends over 12 amino acids.

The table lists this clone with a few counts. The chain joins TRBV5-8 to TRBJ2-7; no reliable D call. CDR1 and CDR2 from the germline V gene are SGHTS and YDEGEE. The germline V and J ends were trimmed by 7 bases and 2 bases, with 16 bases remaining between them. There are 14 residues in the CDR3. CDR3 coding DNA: TGTGCCAGCGCACCGCGGTGGTCAACCTACGAGCAGTACTTC. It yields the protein CASAPRWSTYEQYF.

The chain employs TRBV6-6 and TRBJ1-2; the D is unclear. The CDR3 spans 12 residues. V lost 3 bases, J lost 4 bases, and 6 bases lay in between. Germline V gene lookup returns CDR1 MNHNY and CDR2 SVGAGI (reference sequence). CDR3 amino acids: CASSYESYGYTF. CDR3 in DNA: TGTGCCAGCAGTTATGAGTCCTATGGCTACACCTTC.

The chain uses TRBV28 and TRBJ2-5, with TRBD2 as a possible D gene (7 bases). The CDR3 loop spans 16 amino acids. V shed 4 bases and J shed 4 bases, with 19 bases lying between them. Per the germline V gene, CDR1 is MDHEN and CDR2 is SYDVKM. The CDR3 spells CASSSLGGEPGETQYF. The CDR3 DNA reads TGTGCCAGCAGTTCTTTAGGGGGGGAGCCTGGAGAGACCCAGTACTTC.

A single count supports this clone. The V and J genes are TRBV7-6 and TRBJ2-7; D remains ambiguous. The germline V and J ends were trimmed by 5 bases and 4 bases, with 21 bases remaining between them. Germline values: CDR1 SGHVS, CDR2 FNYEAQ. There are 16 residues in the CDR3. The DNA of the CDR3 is TGTGCCAGCAGCCCACACCTGTGGCCGCTTCAATACGAGCAGTACTTC. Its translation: CASSPHLWPLQYEQYF.

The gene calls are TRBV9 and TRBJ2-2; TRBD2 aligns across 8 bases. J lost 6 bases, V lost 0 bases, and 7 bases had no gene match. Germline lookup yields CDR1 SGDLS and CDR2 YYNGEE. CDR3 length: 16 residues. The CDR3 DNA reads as TGTGCCAGCAGCGTAGAACCCGGGGGGGCCGCCGGGGAGCTGTTTTTT. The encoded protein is CASSVEPGGAAGELFF. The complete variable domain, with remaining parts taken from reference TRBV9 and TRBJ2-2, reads DSGVTQTPKHLITATGQRVTLRCSPRSGDLSVYWYQQSLDQGLQFLIQYYNGEERAKGNILERFSAQQFPDLHSELNLSSLELGDSALYFCASSVEPGGAAGELFFGEGSRLTVL.

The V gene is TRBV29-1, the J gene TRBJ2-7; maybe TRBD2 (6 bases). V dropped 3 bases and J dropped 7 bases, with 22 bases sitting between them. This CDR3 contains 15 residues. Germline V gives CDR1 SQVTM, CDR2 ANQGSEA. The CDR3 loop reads CSVDGSPGAPWEQYF. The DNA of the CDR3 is TGCAGCGTTGACGGGAGCCCGGGAGCCCCCTGGGAGCAGTACTTC.

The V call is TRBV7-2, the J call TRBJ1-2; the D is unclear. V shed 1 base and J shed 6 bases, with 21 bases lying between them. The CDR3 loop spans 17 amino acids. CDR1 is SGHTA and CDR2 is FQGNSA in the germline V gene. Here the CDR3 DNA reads TGTGCCAGCAGCTTAGGCGGAGTCGGGGAAACAATCAATGGCTACACCTTC. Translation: CASSLGGVGETINGYTF.

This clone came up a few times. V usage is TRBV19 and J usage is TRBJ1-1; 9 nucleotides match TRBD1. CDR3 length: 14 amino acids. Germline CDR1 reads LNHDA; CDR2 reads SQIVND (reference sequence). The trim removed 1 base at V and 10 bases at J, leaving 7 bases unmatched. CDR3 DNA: TGTGCCAGTAGTATAGGTACAGGGGGCCTCGGAGCTTTCTTT. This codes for CASSIGTGGLGAFF.

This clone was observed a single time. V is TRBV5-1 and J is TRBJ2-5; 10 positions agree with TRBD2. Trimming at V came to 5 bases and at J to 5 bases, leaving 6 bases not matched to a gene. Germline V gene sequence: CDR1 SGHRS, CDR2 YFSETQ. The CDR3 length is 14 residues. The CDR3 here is CASRGGTSVETQYF. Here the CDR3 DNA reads TGCGCCAGCAGAGGTGGGACTAGCGTGGAGACCCAGTACTTC.

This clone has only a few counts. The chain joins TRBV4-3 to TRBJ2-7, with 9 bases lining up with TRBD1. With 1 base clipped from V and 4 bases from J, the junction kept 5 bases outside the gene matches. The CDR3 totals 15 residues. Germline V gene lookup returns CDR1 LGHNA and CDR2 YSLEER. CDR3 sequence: CASSQVGDREYEQYF. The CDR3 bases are TGCGCCAGCAGCCAAGTTGGGGACAGGGAGTACGAGCAGTACTTC.

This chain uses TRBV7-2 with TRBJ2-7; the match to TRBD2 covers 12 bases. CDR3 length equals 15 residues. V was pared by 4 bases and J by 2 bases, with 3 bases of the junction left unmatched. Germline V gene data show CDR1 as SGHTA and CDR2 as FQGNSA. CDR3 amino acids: CASSSRTSGAYEQYF. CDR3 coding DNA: TGTGCCAGCAGCTCAAGGACTAGCGGGGCCTACGAGCAGTACTTC.

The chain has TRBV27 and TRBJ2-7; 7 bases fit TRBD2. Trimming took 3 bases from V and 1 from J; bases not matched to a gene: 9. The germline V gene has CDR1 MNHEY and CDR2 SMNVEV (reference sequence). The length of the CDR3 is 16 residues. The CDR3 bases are TGTGCCAGCAGTTTGAGTAGCGGGCTGGCTTCCTACGAGCAGTACTTC. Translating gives CASSLSSGLASYEQYF.

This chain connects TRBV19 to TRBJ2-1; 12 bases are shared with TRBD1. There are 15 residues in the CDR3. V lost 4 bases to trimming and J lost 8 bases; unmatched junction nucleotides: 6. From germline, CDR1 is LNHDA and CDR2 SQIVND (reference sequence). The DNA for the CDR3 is TGTGCCAGTAGTAAGGGACAGGGGGCTATCTATGAGCAGTTCTTC. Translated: CASSKGQGAIYEQFF.

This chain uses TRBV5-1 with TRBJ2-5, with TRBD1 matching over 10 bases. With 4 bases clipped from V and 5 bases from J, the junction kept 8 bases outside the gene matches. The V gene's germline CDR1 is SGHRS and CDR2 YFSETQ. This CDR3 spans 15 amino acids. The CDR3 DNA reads TGCGCCAGCAGCCCCAGGACAGGGGGTGTGGAGACCCAGTACTTC. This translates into CASSPRTGGVETQYF.

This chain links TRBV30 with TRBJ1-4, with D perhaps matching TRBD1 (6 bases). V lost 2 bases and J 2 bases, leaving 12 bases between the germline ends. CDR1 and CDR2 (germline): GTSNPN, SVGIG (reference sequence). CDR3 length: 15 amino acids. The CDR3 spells CAWSKDSLTNEKLFF. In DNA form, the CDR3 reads TGTGCCTGGAGTAAGGACAGTCTGACTAATGAAAAACTGTTTTTT. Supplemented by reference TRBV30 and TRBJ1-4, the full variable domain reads SQTIHQWPATLVQPVGSPLSLECTVEGTSNPNLYWYRQAAGRGLQLLFYSVGIGQISSEVPQNLSASRPQDRQFILSSKKLLLSDSGFYLCAWSKDSLTNEKLFFGSGTQLSVL.

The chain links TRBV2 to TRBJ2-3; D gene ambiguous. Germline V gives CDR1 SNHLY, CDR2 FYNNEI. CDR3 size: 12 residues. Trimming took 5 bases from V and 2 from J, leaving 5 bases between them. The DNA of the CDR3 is TGTGCCAGCAGTCCAGACACAGATACGCAGTATTTT. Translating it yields CASSPDTDTQYF.

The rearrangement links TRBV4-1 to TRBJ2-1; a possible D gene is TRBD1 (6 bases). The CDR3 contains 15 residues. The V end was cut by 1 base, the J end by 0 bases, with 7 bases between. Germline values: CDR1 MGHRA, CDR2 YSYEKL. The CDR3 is CASSQVGASYNEQFF. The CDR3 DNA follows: TGCGCCAGCAGCCAAGTGGGGGCCTCCTACAATGAGCAGTTCTTC.

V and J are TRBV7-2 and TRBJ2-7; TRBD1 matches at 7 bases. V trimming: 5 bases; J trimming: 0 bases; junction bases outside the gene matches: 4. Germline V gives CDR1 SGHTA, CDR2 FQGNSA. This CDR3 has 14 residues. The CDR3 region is CASSRDSLSYEQYF. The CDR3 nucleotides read TGTGCCAGCAGCAGGGACAGCCTCTCCTACGAGCAGTACTTC.

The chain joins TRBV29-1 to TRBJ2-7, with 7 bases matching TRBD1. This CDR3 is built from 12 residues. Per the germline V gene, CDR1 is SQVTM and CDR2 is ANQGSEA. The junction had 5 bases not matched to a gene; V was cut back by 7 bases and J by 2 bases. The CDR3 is CSAYRGPYEQYF. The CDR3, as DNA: TGCAGCGCATACAGGGGCCCCTACGAGCAGTACTTC.

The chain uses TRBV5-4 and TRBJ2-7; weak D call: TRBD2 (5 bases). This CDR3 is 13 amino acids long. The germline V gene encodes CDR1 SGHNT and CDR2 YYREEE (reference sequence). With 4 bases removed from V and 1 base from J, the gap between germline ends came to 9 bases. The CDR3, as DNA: TGTGCCAGCAGCCTCCGCGGGTCCTACGAGCAGTACTTC. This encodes CASSLRGSYEQYF.

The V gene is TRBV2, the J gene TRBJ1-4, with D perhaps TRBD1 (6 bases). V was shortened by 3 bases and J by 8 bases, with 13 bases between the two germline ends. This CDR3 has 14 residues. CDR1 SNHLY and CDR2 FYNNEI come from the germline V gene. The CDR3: CASSDQGIGEKLFF. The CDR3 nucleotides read TGTGCCAGCAGTGACCAGGGGATCGGCGAAAAACTGTTTTTT.

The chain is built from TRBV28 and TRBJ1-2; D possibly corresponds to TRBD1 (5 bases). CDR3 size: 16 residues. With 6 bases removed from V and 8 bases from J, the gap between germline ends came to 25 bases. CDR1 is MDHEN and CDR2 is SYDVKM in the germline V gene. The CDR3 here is CASRPLGGVALEGYTF. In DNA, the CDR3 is TGTGCCAGCAGACCCCTAGGAGGGGTTGCCCTCGAGGGCTACACCTTC.

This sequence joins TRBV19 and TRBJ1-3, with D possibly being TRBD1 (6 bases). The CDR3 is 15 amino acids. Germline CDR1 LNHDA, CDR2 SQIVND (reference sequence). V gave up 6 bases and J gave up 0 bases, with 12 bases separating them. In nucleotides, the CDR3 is TGTGCCAGTAGACCTAACAGGGACTCTGGAAACACCATATATTTT. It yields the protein CASRPNRDSGNTIYF.

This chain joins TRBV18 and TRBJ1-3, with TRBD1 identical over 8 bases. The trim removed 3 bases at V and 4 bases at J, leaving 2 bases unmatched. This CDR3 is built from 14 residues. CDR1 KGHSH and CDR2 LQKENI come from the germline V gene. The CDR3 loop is CASSPDRAGNTIYF. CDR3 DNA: TGTGCCAGCTCACCGGACAGGGCCGGAAACACCATATATTTT.

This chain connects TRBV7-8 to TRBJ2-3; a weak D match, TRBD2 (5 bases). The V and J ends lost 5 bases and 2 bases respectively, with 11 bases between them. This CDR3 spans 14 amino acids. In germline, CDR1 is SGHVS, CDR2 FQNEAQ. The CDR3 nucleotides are TGTGCCAGCAGCCTCGGACTTCCCACAGATACGCAGTATTTT. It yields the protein CASSLGLPTDTQYF.